Below, 30 T cell receptor beta chains from the same sample are listed, as sequenced in a study of shared clonotypes between healthy human individuals. Repertoires were generated with immunoSEQ multiplex PCR, while TCRdb's copy carries only in-frame clones and drops some. The repertoire holds about 1,800,000 clones, with 85% to 95% as singletons. CD45RO-negative, CCR7-positively selected cells formed the naive CD8 fraction, excluding terminally differentiated effector memory CD45RA+ cells. Sequenced material: naive CD8+ T cells sorted from blood. The receptors derive from a man in his late teens or twenties in good health.

A word on this clone: The same CDR3 is also encoded by other DNA sequences in this sample. The chain joins TRBV9 to TRBJ2-7, with unresolved D. The CDR3 covers 13 residues. With 1 base removed from V and 0 bases from J, the gap between germline ends came to 5 bases. The germline CDR1 and CDR2 sequences are SGDLS and YYNGEE. CDR3 nucleotide sequence: TGTGCCAGCAGCGTAAGCGACTCCTACGAGCAGTACTTC. Amino acids: CASSVSDSYEQYF.

V is TRBV6-1 and J is TRBJ1-5; D uncertain. Germline V CDR1 and CDR2: MNHNS, SASEGT. The CDR3 runs 10 residues. V lost 11 bases, J lost 6 bases, and 8 bases lay in between. The CDR3 region is CAPCPQPQHF. The CDR3 region has the DNA TGTGCCCCCTGCCCTCAGCCCCAGCATTTT.

The chain carries TRBV2 and TRBJ1-5; TRBD1 might be the D (5 bases). Per the germline V gene, CDR1 is SNHLY and CDR2 is FYNNEI. The CDR3 extends over 17 amino acids. The V gene lost 3 bases and the J gene lost 2 bases, with 17 bases spanning the gap. CDR3 amino acids: CASSDLFLGPGNQPQHF. The CDR3 DNA sequence: TGTGCCAGCAGTGATCTGTTTTTGGGGCCCGGCAATCAGCCCCAGCATTTT.

The rearrangement uses TRBV29-1 and TRBJ2-3; 7 positions match TRBD1. Germline trimming cut 7 bases from V and 0 bases from J; bases unmatched to any gene: 10. The CDR3 runs 15 residues. The germline gives CDR1 SQVTM, CDR2 ANQGSEA. The CDR3 DNA follows: TGCAGCGCCGCTACTCCAGGGGGTAGCACAGATACGCAGTATTTT. Its translation is CSAATPGGSTDTQYF.

The chain links TRBV11-2 to TRBJ1-5; D is unclear. The germline CDR1 and CDR2 sequences are SGHAT and FQNNGV. Deletions cut 4 bases from V and 1 base from J, with 8 bases between. The CDR3 has 14 residues. The CDR3 DNA reads as TGTGCCAGCAGCTCCGACCCGAGCAATCAGCCCCAGCATTTT. The encoded protein is CASSSDPSNQPQHF.

Comments on this clone: Mismatch with germline at one junction end may stem from a read error. The chain carries TRBV5-6 and TRBJ1-6; D ambiguous. Germline V gene data show CDR1 as SGHDT and CDR2 as YYEEEE. The CDR3 contains 13 residues. The CDR3 coding sequence is TGTGCCAGCGGCTTTGGGAATAATTCACCCCTCCACTTT. It translates to CASGFGNNSPLHF.

In its sample, this clone was seen once. The chain employs TRBV2 and TRBJ2-1, with 11 bases fitting TRBD1. The CDR3 covers 15 residues. Per the germline V gene, CDR1 is SNHLY and CDR2 is FYNNEI. J gave up 8 bases and V 3 bases, and 6 bases lay outside the gene matches. DNA of the CDR3: TGTGCCAGCAGTGAGGGACAGGGGGATTACGATGAGCAGTTCTTC. Protein sequence: CASSEGQGDYDEQFF. Full variable domain (outside the CDR3, taken from reference TRBV2 and TRBJ2-1): EPEVTQTPSHQVTQMGQEVILRCVPISNHLYFYWYRQILGQKVEFLVSFYNNEISEKSEIFDDQFSVERPDGSNFTLKIRSTKLEDSAMYFCASSEGQGDYDEQFFGPGTRLTVL.

V gene TRBV7-6 combines with J gene TRBJ2-1; D possibly corresponds to TRBD2 (5 bases). The V and J ends lost 5 bases and 9 bases respectively, with 20 bases between them. CDR3 length equals 15 residues. Germline loops: CDR1 SGHVS, CDR2 FNYEAQ. CDR3 region: CASSLTTTGGVEQFF. CDR3 DNA sequence: TGTGCCAGCAGCCTAACGACTACCGGAGGTGTTGAGCAGTTCTTC.

This chain connects TRBV28 to TRBJ2-7; 8 bases fit TRBD2. CDR1 and CDR2 (germline): MDHEN, SYDVKM. The CDR3 contains 17 residues. V dropped 6 bases and J dropped 3; count of bases not matched to a gene: 16. The DNA for the CDR3 is TGTGCCAGCAGCCCGGGAGGGGGGAGTATTCAAGGCTACGAGCAGTACTTC. It is translated as CASSPGGGSIQGYEQYF.

This chain links TRBV4-1 with TRBJ2-4; D ambiguous. Per germline, CDR1 MGHRA and CDR2 YSYEKL. V dropped 2 bases and J dropped 7 bases, with 12 bases sitting between them. The CDR3 extends over 14 amino acids. The CDR3 nucleotides are TGCGCCAGCAGCCAAACGCTAGTGTGGAACATTCAGTACTTC. This codes for CASSQTLVWNIQYF.

In DNA, the CDR3 is TGTGCCAGCAGTGAGCCTGGCGGGGGCGCCTACAATGAGCAGTTCTTC. Residues: CASSEPGGGAYNEQFF. V gene TRBV6-1 combines with J gene TRBJ2-1, with D perhaps TRBD2 (7 bases). Germline V lookup: CDR1 MNHNS, CDR2 SASEGT. This CDR3 contains 16 residues. Trimming pared 3 bases from V and 2 bases from J, leaving 14 bases between.

The V and J genes are TRBV28 and TRBJ1-2; D not resolved. Germline CDR1 and CDR2: MDHEN and SYDVKM. Trimming shortened V by 2 bases and J by 2 bases, and 12 bases separated the two germline ends. This CDR3 is built from 15 residues. This CDR3 reads CASSLRSAYNYGYTF. The CDR3 coding sequence is TGTGCCAGCAGTTTACGGAGTGCCTACAACTATGGCTACACCTTC.

The CDR3 loop is CASSEYRQGLYEQYF. The CDR3 DNA follows: TGTGCCAGCAGTGAATATCGGCAGGGACTCTACGAGCAGTACTTC. The genes are TRBV6-1 and TRBJ2-7; the D gene is possibly TRBD2 (6 bases). Trimming shortened V by 2 bases and J by 3 bases, and 14 bases separated the two germline ends. Germline assignment: CDR1 MNHNS and CDR2 SASEGT. The CDR3 spans 15 residues.

This chain uses TRBV13 with TRBJ2-1; no definite D call. Trimming removed 1 base at V and 4 bases at J, with 20 bases between. Germline V gene data show CDR1 as PRHDT and CDR2 as FYEKMQ (reference sequence). The CDR3 spans 18 residues. CDR3 sequence reads: CASSLEAQPSSPYNEQFF. The CDR3 coding sequence is TGTGCCAGCAGCTTAGAGGCACAGCCGAGTTCGCCGTACAATGAGCAGTTCTTC.

The rearrangement uses TRBV6-5 and TRBJ2-1; 13 bases agree with TRBD2. The CDR3 runs 14 residues. The germline V gene has CDR1 MNHEY and CDR2 SVGAGI. With 5 bases clipped from V and 9 bases from J, the junction kept 4 bases outside the gene matches. The CDR3 loop is CASSPWTSGGEQFF. CDR3 in DNA: TGTGCCAGCAGTCCATGGACTAGCGGGGGTGAGCAGTTCTTC.

The rearrangement links TRBV19 to TRBJ2-2, with 7 bases matching TRBD1. With 5 bases clipped from V and 3 bases from J, the junction kept 9 bases outside the gene matches. This CDR3 is built from 16 residues. Germline loops: CDR1 LNHDA, CDR2 SQIVND (reference sequence). The CDR3 spells CASSSRQGKYTGELFF. The CDR3 DNA is TGTGCCAGTAGTTCTCGACAGGGCAAGTACACCGGGGAGCTGTTTTTT. Looking up the rest from reference TRBV19 and TRBJ2-2 gives the full variable domain: DGGITQSPKYLFRKEGQNVTLSCEQNLNHDAMYWYRQDPGQGLRLIYYSQIVNDFQKGDIAEGYSVSREKKESFPLTVTSAQKNPTAFYLCASSSRQGKYTGELFFGEGSRLTVL.

The chain couples TRBV7-9 to TRBJ1-2; possible D gene TRBD1, 5 bases. V lost 2 bases and J lost 8, with 9 bases in between. The CDR3 extends over 12 amino acids. The germline V gene encodes CDR1 SEHNR and CDR2 FQNEAQ (reference sequence). The CDR3 nucleotides are TGTGCCAGCAGCTTATCAGGGCAGGGCTACACCTTC. Its protein is CASSLSGQGYTF. Full variable domain (rest looked up from reference TRBV7-9 and TRBJ1-2): DTGVSQNPRHKITKRGQNVTFRCDPISEHNRLYWYRQTLGQGPEFLTYFQNEAQLEKSRLLSDRFSAERPKGSFSTLEIQRTEQGDSAMYLCASSLSGQGYTFGSGTRLTVV.

The chain couples TRBV28 to TRBJ2-7; TRBD1 aligns across 7 bases. V was pared by 6 bases and J by 1 base, with 6 bases of the junction left unmatched. The V gene's germline CDR1 is MDHEN and CDR2 SYDVKM. CDR3 length: 14 residues. CDR3 nucleotide sequence: TGTGCCAGCAGGCTCGCCAGGGGGTCCTACGAGCAGTACTTC. This codes for CASRLARGSYEQYF.

This chain joins TRBV25-1 and TRBJ1-1; D gene unclear. CDR3 length: 11 amino acids. Germline V gene sequence: CDR1 MGHDK, CDR2 SYGVNS. Trimming took 4 bases from V and 7 from J, leaving 7 bases between them. This CDR3 reads CASSGGVEAFF. CDR3 coding DNA: TGTGCCAGCAGTGGTGGGGTTGAAGCTTTCTTT.

The gene calls are TRBV27 and TRBJ1-5; perhaps TRBD1 as D (6 bases). The germline CDR1 and CDR2 sequences are MNHEY and SMNVEV (reference sequence). V lost 7 bases and J 0 bases, leaving 10 bases between the germline ends. This CDR3 has 14 amino acids. The CDR3 coding sequence is TGTGCCAGCACCCACAGGGATAGCAATCAGCCCCAGCATTTT. Amino acid sequence: CASTHRDSNQPQHF.

As concerns this clone: Other DNA sequences from this sample encode an identical CDR3 as well. V usage is TRBV27 and J usage is TRBJ2-7; D gene uncertain. The germline CDR1 and CDR2 sequences are MNHEY and SMNVEV (reference sequence). There are 13 residues in the CDR3. Trimming took off 9 bases at V and 1 base at J, with 13 bases between the two ends. The CDR3 coding sequence is TGTGCCAGTTCTCCGGACGGGTCCTACGAGCAGTACTTC. Protein: CASSPDGSYEQYF.

The chain is built from TRBV11-2 and TRBJ2-1; TRBD2 matches 12 bases. The germline V gene has CDR1 SGHAT and CDR2 FQNNGV. Germline trimming cut 1 base from V and 2 bases from J; bases unmatched to any gene: 3. The length of the CDR3 is 17 residues. In DNA, the CDR3 is TGTGCCAGCAGCTTAGCGTCTAGCGGGGGGGCCTACAATGAGCAGTTCTTC. Amino acid sequence: CASSLASSGGAYNEQFF.

This clone was picked up one time. V usage is TRBV10-2 and J usage is TRBJ1-6; D may be TRBD1 (6 bases). CDR3 length: 14 amino acids. The V end lost 6 bases, the J end lost 7 bases, and 13 bases lay between the germline ends. The germline CDR1 and CDR2 sequences are WSHSY and SAAADI. This CDR3 is CASRWTVGNSPLHF. The CDR3 nucleotides read TGCGCCAGCAGATGGACAGTGGGCAATTCACCCCTCCACTTT.

This clone appeared a single time. This chain uses TRBV6-6 with TRBJ1-1, with D uncertain. The length of the CDR3 is 13 residues. With 4 bases removed from V and 7 bases from J, the gap between germline ends came to 13 bases. The germline V gene has CDR1 MNHNY and CDR2 SVGAGI (reference sequence). CDR3 sequence: CASSSRADYEAFF. The CDR3 DNA sequence: TGTGCCAGCAGTTCTCGAGCCGACTATGAAGCTTTCTTT.

V and J are TRBV10-3 and TRBJ2-3; 7 nucleotides match TRBD2. The CDR3 is 16 residues long. CDR1 is ENHRY, CDR2 SYGVKD, per germline. The junction had 7 bases not matched to a gene; V was cut back by 2 bases and J by 2 bases. The CDR3 is CAISEGWLAATDTQYF. CDR3 nucleotides: TGTGCCATCAGTGAGGGTTGGCTAGCGGCCACAGATACGCAGTATTTT.

V usage is TRBV5-6 and J usage is TRBJ2-1, with D perhaps matching TRBD2 (5 bases). The CDR3 length is 17 residues. V lost 1 base and J lost 0, with 14 bases in between. Looked up from germline, CDR1 is SGHDT and CDR2 is YYEEEE. In DNA form, the CDR3 reads TGTGCCAGCAGCTTGACCCTACTAGTAGACTCCTACAATGAGCAGTTCTTC. Translation gives CASSLTLLVDSYNEQFF.

The table lists this clone with a count of one. The CDR3 bases are TGCGCCAGCAATCCCGCTGAAGGGTTTACTGAAGCTTTCTTT. The encoded protein is CASNPAEGFTEAFF. This sequence joins TRBV10-2 and TRBJ1-1; D not resolved. The length of the CDR3 is 14 residues. Germline V gives CDR1 WSHSY, CDR2 SAAADI. V was pared by 7 bases and J by 5 bases, with 17 bases between.

V is TRBV7-2 and J is TRBJ2-7; D unresolved. CDR1 and CDR2 (germline): SGHTA, FQGNSA. This CDR3 spans 12 amino acids. V was shortened by 3 bases and J by 7 bases, with 10 bases between the two germline ends. CDR3 DNA sequence: TGTGCCAGCAGCTTTATAGCACGGGAGCAGTACTTC. Amino acids: CASSFIAREQYF.

The chain links TRBV29-1 to TRBJ2-2, with a weak D call TRBD1 (6 bases). Germline-derived CDR1 and CDR2 are SQVTM and ANQGSEA. Trimming pared 4 bases from V and 6 bases from J, leaving 18 bases between. The CDR3 totals 15 residues. The CDR3 DNA is TGCAGCGTTGTAATGGTAACAGGGTTAGCCGGGGAGCTGTTTTTT. It codes for CSVVMVTGLAGELFF.

The V call is TRBV29-1, the J call TRBJ2-1; 9 nucleotides match TRBD2. CDR3 length: 14 amino acids. Looked up from germline, CDR1 is SQVTM and CDR2 is ANQGSEA. After removal of 6 bases from V and 7 bases from J, the junction contained 10 bases not matched to a gene. The CDR3 sequence: CSVPAGLAGNEQFF. CDR3 DNA sequence: TGCAGCGTCCCTGCGGGACTAGCTGGGAATGAGCAGTTCTTC.